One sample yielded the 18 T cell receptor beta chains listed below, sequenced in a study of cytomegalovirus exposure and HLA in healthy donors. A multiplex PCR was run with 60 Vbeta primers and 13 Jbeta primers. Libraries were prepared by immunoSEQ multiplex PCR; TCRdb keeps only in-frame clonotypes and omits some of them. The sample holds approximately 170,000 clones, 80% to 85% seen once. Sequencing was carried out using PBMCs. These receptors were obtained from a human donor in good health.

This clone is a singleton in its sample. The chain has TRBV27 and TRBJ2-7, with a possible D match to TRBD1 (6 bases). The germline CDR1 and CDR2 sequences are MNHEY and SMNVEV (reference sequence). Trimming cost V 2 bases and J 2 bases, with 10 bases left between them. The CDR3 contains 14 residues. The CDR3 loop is CASSLRGITYEQYF. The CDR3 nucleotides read TGTGCCAGCAGTTTAAGGGGGATAACCTACGAGCAGTACTTC.

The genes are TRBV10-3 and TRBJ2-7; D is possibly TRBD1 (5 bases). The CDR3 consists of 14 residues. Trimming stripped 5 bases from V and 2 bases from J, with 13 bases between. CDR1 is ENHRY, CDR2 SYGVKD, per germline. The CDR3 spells CAISQGMDTYEQYF. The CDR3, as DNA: TGTGCCATCAGTCAGGGAATGGACACCTACGAGCAGTACTTC.

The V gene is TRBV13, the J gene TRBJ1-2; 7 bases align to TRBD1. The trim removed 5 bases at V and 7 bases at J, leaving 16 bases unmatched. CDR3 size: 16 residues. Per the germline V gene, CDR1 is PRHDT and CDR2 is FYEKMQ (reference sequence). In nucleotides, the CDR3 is TGTGCCAGCAGCCCCCGGGACAGCGTTATCTTGTTTGGCTACACCTTC. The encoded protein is CASSPRDSVILFGYTF.

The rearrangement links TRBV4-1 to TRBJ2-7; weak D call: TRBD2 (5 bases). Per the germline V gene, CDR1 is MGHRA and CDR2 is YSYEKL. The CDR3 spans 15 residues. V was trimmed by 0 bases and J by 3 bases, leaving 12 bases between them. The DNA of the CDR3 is TGCGCCAGCAGCCAAGAGGCTAGCCCATTCTACGAGCAGTACTTC. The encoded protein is CASSQEASPFYEQYF.

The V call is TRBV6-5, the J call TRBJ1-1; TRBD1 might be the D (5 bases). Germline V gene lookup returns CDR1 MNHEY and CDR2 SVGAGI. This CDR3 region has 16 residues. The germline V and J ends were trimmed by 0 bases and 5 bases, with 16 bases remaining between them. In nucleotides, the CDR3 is TGTGCCAGCAGTTACTCGATAACGGGGGTAGTTACTGAAGCTTTCTTT. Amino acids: CASSYSITGVVTEAFF.

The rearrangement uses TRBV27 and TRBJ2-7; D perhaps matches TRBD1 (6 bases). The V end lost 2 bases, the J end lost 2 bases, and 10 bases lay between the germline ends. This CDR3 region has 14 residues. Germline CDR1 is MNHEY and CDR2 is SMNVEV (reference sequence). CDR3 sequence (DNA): TGTGCCAGCAGTTTACTGGACAGTCCCTACGAGCAGTACTTC. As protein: CASSLLDSPYEQYF.

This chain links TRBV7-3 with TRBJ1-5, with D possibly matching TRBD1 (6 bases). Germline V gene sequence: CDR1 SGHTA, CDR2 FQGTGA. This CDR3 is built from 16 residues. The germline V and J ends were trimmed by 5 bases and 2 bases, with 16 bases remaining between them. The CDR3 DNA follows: TGTGCCAGCAGCCCCGACGGGGACATAGGCAATCAGCCCCAGCATTTT. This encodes CASSPDGDIGNQPQHF.

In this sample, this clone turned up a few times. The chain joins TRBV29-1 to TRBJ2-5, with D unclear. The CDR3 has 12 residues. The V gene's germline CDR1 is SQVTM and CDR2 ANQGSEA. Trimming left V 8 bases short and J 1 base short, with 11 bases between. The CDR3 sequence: CSFRASQETQYF. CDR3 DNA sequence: TGCAGCTTTAGAGCGAGCCAAGAGACCCAGTACTTC.

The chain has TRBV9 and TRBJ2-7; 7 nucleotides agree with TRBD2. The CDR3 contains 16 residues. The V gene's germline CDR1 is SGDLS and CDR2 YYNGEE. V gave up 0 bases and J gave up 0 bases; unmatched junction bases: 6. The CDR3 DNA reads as TGTGCCAGCAGCGTAGATCCCCTAGCGGTCTCCTACGAGCAGTACTTC. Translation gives CASSVDPLAVSYEQYF.

The CDR3 region has the DNA TGTGCCAGCTCACGGGGACTAGCGGTTGGTGCGTACGAGCAGTACTTC. It encodes CASSRGLAVGAYEQYF. J is TRBJ2-7 and V is TRBV18; 11 bases are a match to TRBD2. V dropped 4 bases and J dropped 4; count of bases not matched to a gene: 9. Germline V gene lookup returns CDR1 KGHSH and CDR2 LQKENI. The CDR3 has 16 amino acids. Supplemented by reference TRBV18 and TRBJ2-7, the full variable domain reads NAGVMQNPRHLVRRRGQEARLRCSPMKGHSHVYWYRQLPEEGLKFMVYLQKENIIDESGMPKERFSAEFPKEGPSILRIQQVVRGDSAAYFCASSRGLAVGAYEQYFGPGTRLTVT.

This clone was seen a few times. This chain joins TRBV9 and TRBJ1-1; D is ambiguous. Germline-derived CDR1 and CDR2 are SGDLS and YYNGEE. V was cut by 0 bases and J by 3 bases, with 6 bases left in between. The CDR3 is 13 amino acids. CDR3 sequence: CASSVGADTEAFF. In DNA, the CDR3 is TGTGCCAGCAGCGTAGGGGCAGACACTGAAGCTTTCTTT.

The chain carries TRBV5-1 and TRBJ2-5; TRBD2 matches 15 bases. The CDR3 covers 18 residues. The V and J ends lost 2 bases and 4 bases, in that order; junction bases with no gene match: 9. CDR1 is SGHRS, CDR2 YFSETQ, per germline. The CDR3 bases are TGCGCCAGCAGCTTTCCGGGACTAGCGGGGGGCCCTCCAGAGACCCAGTACTTC. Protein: CASSFPGLAGGPPETQYF.

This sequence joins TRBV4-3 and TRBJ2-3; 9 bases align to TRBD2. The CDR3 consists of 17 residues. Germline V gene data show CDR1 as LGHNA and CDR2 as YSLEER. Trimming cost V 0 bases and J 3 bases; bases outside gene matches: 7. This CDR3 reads CASSQDPTSGGTDTQYF. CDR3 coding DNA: TGCGCCAGCAGCCAAGATCCGACTAGCGGCGGTACAGATACGCAGTATTTT.

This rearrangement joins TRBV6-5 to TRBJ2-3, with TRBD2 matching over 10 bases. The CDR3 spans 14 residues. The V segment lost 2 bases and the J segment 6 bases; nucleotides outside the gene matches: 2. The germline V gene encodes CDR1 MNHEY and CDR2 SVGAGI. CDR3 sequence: CASSYSGGVDTQYF. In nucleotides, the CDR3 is TGTGCCAGCAGTTACAGCGGGGGGGTCGATACGCAGTATTTT.

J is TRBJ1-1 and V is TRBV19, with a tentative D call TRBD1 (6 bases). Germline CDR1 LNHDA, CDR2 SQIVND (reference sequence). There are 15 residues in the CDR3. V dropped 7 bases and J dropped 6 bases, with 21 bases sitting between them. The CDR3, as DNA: TGTGCCAGTACCTCAGAAGGGCAGGGGTGGGCTGAAGCTTTCTTT. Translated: CASTSEGQGWAEAFF.

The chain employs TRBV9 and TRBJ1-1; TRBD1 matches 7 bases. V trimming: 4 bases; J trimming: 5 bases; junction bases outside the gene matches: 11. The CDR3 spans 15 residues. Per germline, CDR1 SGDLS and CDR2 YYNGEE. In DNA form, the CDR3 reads TGTGCCAGCAGCTCCCAGACAGGGCGAGGGACTGAAGCTTTCTTT. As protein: CASSSQTGRGTEAFF.

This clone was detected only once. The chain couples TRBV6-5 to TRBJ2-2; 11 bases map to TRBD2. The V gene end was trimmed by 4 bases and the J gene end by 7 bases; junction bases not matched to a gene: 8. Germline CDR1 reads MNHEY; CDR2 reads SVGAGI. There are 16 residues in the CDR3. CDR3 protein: CASSSLSGGAGGELFF. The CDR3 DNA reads TGTGCCAGCAGTTCCCTTAGCGGGGGGGCGGGCGGGGAGCTGTTTTTT.

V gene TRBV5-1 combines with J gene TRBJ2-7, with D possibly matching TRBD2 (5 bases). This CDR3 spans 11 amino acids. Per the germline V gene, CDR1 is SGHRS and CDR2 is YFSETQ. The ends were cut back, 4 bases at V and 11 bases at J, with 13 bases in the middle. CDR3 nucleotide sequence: TGCGCCAGCAGCACCGGGATTACGAAGTACTTC. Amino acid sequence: CASSTGITKYF.